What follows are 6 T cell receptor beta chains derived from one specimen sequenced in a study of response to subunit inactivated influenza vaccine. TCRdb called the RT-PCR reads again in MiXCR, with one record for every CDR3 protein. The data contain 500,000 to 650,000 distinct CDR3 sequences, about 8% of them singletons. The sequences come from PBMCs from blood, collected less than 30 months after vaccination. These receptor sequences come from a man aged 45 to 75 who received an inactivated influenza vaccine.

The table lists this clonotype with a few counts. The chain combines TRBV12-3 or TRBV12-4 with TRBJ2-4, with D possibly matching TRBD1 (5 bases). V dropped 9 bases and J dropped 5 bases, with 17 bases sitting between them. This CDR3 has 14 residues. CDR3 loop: CASSRMTVQNIQYF. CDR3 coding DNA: TGTGCCAGTAGCCGTATGACAGTCCAAAACATTCAGTACTTC.

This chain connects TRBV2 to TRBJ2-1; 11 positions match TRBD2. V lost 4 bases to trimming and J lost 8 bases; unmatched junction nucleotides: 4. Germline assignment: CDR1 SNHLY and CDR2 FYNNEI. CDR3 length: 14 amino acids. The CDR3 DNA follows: TGTGCCAGCAGTGTAGGACTAGCGGGCTATGAGCAGTTCTTC. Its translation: CASSVGLAGYEQFF.

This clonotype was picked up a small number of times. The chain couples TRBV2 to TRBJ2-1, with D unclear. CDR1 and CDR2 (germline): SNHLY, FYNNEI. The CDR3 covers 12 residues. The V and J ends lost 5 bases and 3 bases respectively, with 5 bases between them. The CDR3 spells CASSKNYNEQFF. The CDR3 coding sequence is TGTGCCAGCAGTAAGAACTACAATGAGCAGTTCTTC.

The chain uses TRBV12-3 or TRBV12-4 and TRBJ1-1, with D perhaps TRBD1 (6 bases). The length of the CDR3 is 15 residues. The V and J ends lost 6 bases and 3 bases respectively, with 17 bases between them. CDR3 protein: CASRQPGGPDTEAFF. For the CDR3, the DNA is TGTGCCAGCAGACAACCCGGGGGCCCAGACACTGAAGCTTTCTTT.

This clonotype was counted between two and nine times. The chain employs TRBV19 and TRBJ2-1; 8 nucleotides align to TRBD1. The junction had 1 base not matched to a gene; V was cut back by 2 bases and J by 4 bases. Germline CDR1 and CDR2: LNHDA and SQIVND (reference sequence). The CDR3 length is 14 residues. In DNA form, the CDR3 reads TGTGCCAGTAGTATAACAGGGGGTTACAATGAGCAGTTCTTC. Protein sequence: CASSITGGYNEQFF.

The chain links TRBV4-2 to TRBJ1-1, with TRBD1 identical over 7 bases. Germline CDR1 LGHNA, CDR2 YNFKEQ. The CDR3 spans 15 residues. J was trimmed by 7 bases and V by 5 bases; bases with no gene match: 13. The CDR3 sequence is CASSAQTGLENEAFF. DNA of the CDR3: TGTGCCAGCAGCGCCCAGACAGGGTTGGAGAATGAAGCTTTCTTT.